The 29 T cell receptor beta chains given below trace back to one sample, sequenced in a study of CD8 T cells in Susac syndrome. An amount of RNA that ranged from 0.5 to 1 ug was reverse transcribed with random hexamers. One entry per CDR3 protein, called by TCRdb with MiXCR from the immunoSEQ multiplex PCR reads. The table includes 150,000 to 200,000 distinct CDR3 sequences, roughly 96% detected once. Specimen: CD4+ T cells from PBMCs. These TCRs come from a human donor with multiple sclerosis.

V usage is TRBV29-1 and J usage is TRBJ2-5; no definite D call. Between the trimmed V and J ends, which lost 4 bases and 1 base, there was a span of 10 bases. The CDR3 runs 13 residues. From germline, CDR1 is SQVTM and CDR2 ANQGSEA. DNA of the CDR3: TGCAGCGTTGCGGGTGGTTTCCAAGAGACCCAGTACTTC. It specifies CSVAGGFQETQYF.

The chain combines TRBV7-2 with TRBJ2-1; D is perhaps TRBD1 (6 bases). Germline V gene lookup returns CDR1 SGHTA and CDR2 FQGNSA. The V end lost 2 bases, the J end lost 5 bases, and 16 bases lay between the germline ends. The CDR3 is 16 residues long. CDR3 region: CASSLPYRVLNNEQFF. In DNA form, the CDR3 reads TGTGCCAGCAGCTTACCGTACAGGGTGCTCAACAATGAGCAGTTCTTC. The variable domain in full, with the rest retrieved from reference TRBV7-2 and TRBJ2-1, is GAGVSQSPSNKVTEKGKDVELRCDPISGHTALYWYRQSLGQGLEFLIYFQGNSAPDKSGLPSDRFSAERTGGSVSTLTIQRTQQEDSAVYLCASSLPYRVLNNEQFFGPGTRLTVL.

V and J are TRBV3-1 and TRBJ1-4, with D maybe TRBD1 (5 bases). The CDR3 sequence is 14 residues long. V dropped 0 bases and J dropped 8 bases, with 10 bases sitting between them. Germline CDR1 LGHDT, CDR2 YNNKEL (reference sequence). The CDR3 DNA sequence: TGTGCCAGCAGCCAAGATCGACAGAACGAAAAACTGTTTTTT. This sequence encodes CASSQDRQNEKLFF.

The V gene is TRBV30, the J gene TRBJ2-3, with a weak D call TRBD2 (6 bases). This CDR3 comprises 12 residues. Trimming took 3 bases from V and 6 from J, leaving 10 bases between them. CDR1 and CDR2 (germline): GTSNPN, SVGIG (reference sequence). CDR3 in DNA: TGTGCCTGGAGGGAGAGCGGGGATACGCAGTATTTT. Encoded protein: CAWRESGDTQYF.

The V gene is TRBV3-1, the J gene TRBJ2-7; the D call may be TRBD1 or TRBD2 (5 bases each). The V and J ends lost 8 bases and 0 bases respectively, with 11 bases between them. CDR3 length: 13 amino acids. Germline V gene sequence: CDR1 LGHDT, CDR2 YNNKEL (reference sequence). In DNA form, the CDR3 reads TGTGCCAGCCGACGGGACGGCTCCTACGAGCAGTACTTC. Encoded protein: CASRRDGSYEQYF.

This clonotype was counted a single time. The genes are TRBV27 and TRBJ2-6; perhaps TRBD2 as D (6 bases). Per germline, CDR1 MNHEY and CDR2 SMNVEV (reference sequence). Trimming pared 5 bases from V and 0 bases from J, leaving 14 bases between. The CDR3 consists of 17 residues. The CDR3 DNA follows: TGTGCCAGCAGTCTCCTAGCGATGAGCTCTGGGGCCAACGTCCTGACTTTC. The encoded protein is CASSLLAMSSGANVLTF.

V and J are TRBV3-1 and TRBJ1-6; no clear D. CDR3 size: 14 residues. Germline V CDR1 and CDR2: LGHDT, YNNKEL (reference sequence). Trimming pared 3 bases from V and 11 bases from J, leaving 14 bases between. CDR3 residues: CASSHKIGVPPLHF. CDR3 DNA: TGTGCCAGCAGCCACAAGATTGGGGTGCCACCCCTCCACTTT.

The V gene is TRBV18, the J gene TRBJ2-3; D assignment may be TRBD1 or TRBD2 (5 bases each). CDR1 KGHSH and CDR2 LQKENI come from the germline V gene. Trimming removed 3 bases from V and 7 bases from J, with 17 bases in between. The CDR3 has 15 amino acids. CDR3 in DNA: TGTGCCAGCTCACCCGAGGGGACGCTGCGGAATACGCAGTATTTT. Encoded protein: CASSPEGTLRNTQYF.

The chain employs TRBV30 and TRBJ2-3; tentative D call: TRBD1 (5 bases). This CDR3 is 14 amino acids long. CDR1 and CDR2 (germline): GTSNPN, SVGIG (reference sequence). V lost 1 base, J lost 7 bases, and 15 bases lay in between. CDR3 bases: TGTGCCTGGAGTGATAAAGGGGCGGAAAATACGCAGTATTTT. Translated, it gives CAWSDKGAENTQYF.

The chain recombines TRBV6-5 with TRBJ2-1; 11 positions agree with TRBD2. The CDR3 has 13 residues. After removal of 8 bases from V and 7 bases from J, the junction contained 4 bases not matched to a gene. Germline values: CDR1 MNHEY, CDR2 SVGAGI. DNA for the CDR3: TGTGCCAGCCGACTAGCGGGGATAAATGAGCAGTTCTTC. It yields the protein CASRLAGINEQFF.

The V and J genes are TRBV20-1 and TRBJ2-1; 15 nucleotides match TRBD2. Germline CDR1 is DFQATT and CDR2 is SNEGSKA (reference sequence). Trimming removed 6 bases from V and 4 bases from J; junction bases left unmatched: 4. This CDR3 has 15 residues. The CDR3 region is CSAGLAGGRYNEQFF. CDR3 DNA sequence: TGCAGTGCCGGACTAGCGGGAGGGAGGTACAATGAGCAGTTCTTC.

The chain combines TRBV30 with TRBJ1-1; no reliable D call. The length of the CDR3 is 11 residues. Germline values: CDR1 GTSNPN, CDR2 SVGIG (reference sequence). The V end lost 2 bases, the J end lost 9 bases, and 10 bases lay between the germline ends. CDR3 in DNA: TGTGCCTGGAGTTACGCCCTTCAAGCTTTCTTT. It specifies CAWSYALQAFF.

This clonotype was observed a handful of times. This chain uses TRBV20-1 with TRBJ2-1; D is perhaps TRBD1 (7 bases). The CDR3 spans 14 residues. The V end lost 0 bases, the J end lost 5 bases, and 11 bases lay between the germline ends. Germline values: CDR1 DFQATT, CDR2 SNEGSKA (reference sequence). The DNA for the CDR3 is TGCAGTGCTAGAGATCGGAGGGGGCACAATGAGCAGTTCTTC. Translated, it gives CSARDRRGHNEQFF.

This chain connects TRBV5-1 to TRBJ2-1; no clear D gene. CDR3 length: 14 residues. Germline V gives CDR1 SGHRS, CDR2 YFSETQ. V was clipped by 2 bases and J by 6 bases, with 12 bases between them. As DNA, the CDR3 is TGCGCCAGCAGCTTTAGTAGCATGGGCAATGAGCAGTTCTTC. Amino acid sequence: CASSFSSMGNEQFF.

Regarding this clonotype: Since no conserved phenylalanine or tryptophan closes the CDR3, a read error is the likely cause. The chain is built from TRBV3-1 and TRBJ2-5; the D gene is possibly TRBD2 (7 bases). There are 14 residues in the CDR3. Germline lookup yields CDR1 LGHDT and CDR2 YNNKEL (reference sequence). Trimming took 1 base from V and 5 from J, leaving 11 bases between them. CDR3 sequence: CASSQGGGVETQYL. CDR3 nucleotides: TGTGCCAGCAGCCAAGGCGGGGGCGTTGAGACCCAGTACCTC.

This chain connects TRBV20-1 to TRBJ1-1, with D possibly being TRBD1 (6 bases). The CDR3 spans 14 residues. Germline-derived CDR1 and CDR2 are DFQATT and SNEGSKA (reference sequence). Trimming pared 5 bases from V and 2 bases from J, leaving 15 bases between. CDR3 bases: TGCAGTGCTCGAAACAAGGGGGGCAACACTGAAGCTTTCTTT. It translates to CSARNKGGNTEAFF.

The chain has TRBV12-3 or TRBV12-4 and TRBJ1-5; unclear D gene. Trimming removed 4 bases at V and 6 bases at J, with 7 bases between. The CDR3 runs to 12 residues. DNA for the CDR3: TGTGCCAGCAGTTCCGGAAGTCAGCCCCAGCATTTT. It translates to CASSSGSQPQHF.

V gene TRBV20-1 combines with J gene TRBJ2-1, with 8 bases aligning to TRBD1. Germline lookup yields CDR1 DFQATT and CDR2 SNEGSKA (reference sequence). There are 14 residues in the CDR3. Trimming removed 8 bases from V and 7 bases from J; junction bases left unmatched: 13. The CDR3 spells CSTQPGGSINEQFF. The CDR3 DNA is TGCAGTACCCAGCCAGGGGGCTCTATAAATGAGCAGTTCTTC.

The chain recombines TRBV7-9 with TRBJ1-1; D uncertain. Between the trimmed V and J ends, which lost 7 bases and 1 base, there was a span of 10 bases. Germline CDR1 SEHNR, CDR2 FQNEAQ (reference sequence). CDR3 length: 13 residues. CDR3 DNA: TGTGCCAGCAAAACTCAAGAGAACACTGAAGCTTTCTTT. This sequence encodes CASKTQENTEAFF.

The V and J genes are TRBV27 and TRBJ1-1, with D perhaps TRBD1 (5 bases). The CDR3 covers 16 residues. Between the trimmed V and J ends, which lost 3 bases and 1 base, there was a span of 15 bases. Germline assignment: CDR1 MNHEY and CDR2 SMNVEV (reference sequence). The CDR3 coding sequence is TGTGCCAGCAGTTTCGACAGTACCTACAAGAACACTGAAGCTTTCTTT. Protein product: CASSFDSTYKNTEAFF.

The chain carries TRBV12-3 or TRBV12-4 and TRBJ1-2; the D is unclear. This CDR3 spans 15 amino acids. V shed 3 bases and J shed 8 bases, with 19 bases lying between them. CDR3 DNA: TGTGCCAGCAGTTTGCAGGAGGTGGCCACGCACGGCTACACCTTC. It translates to CASSLQEVATHGYTF.

The chain uses TRBV12-3 or TRBV12-4 and TRBJ1-1, with 8 bases that match TRBD1. V dropped 4 bases and J dropped 1; count of bases not matched to a gene: 2. This CDR3 has 14 residues. CDR3 in DNA: TGTGCCAGCAGTTCAGGGGGCAAGAACACTGAAGCTTTCTTT. This sequence encodes CASSSGGKNTEAFF.

This clonotype is a singleton in its sample. The chain couples TRBV30 to TRBJ2-7; tentatively, D is TRBD2 (6 bases). The germline gives CDR1 GTSNPN, CDR2 SVGIG (reference sequence). This CDR3 contains 14 residues. Trimming stripped 4 bases from V and 1 base from J, with 14 bases between. This CDR3 reads CAWNQAGKSYEQYF. The CDR3 coding sequence is TGTGCCTGGAACCAGGCGGGAAAATCCTACGAGCAGTACTTC.

This clonotype was found once. The rearrangement uses TRBV13 and TRBJ1-1; possible D gene TRBD1, 5 bases. The germline V gene has CDR1 PRHDT and CDR2 FYEKMQ (reference sequence). Deletions cut 2 bases from V and 8 bases from J, with 9 bases between. The CDR3 has 12 amino acids. The CDR3 nucleotides read TGTGCCAGCAGCTTACGGGCAGGGGAAGCTTTCTTT. Protein product: CASSLRAGEAFF.

V and J are TRBV29-1 and TRBJ1-1, with unresolved D. Germline lookup yields CDR1 SQVTM and CDR2 ANQGSEA. Trimming stripped 4 bases from V and 1 base from J, with 7 bases between. The CDR3 is 12 amino acids. In nucleotides, the CDR3 is TGCAGCGTTGGGTTCCCGAACACTGAAGCTTTCTTT. It yields the protein CSVGFPNTEAFF.

The CDR3 spells CASSREVDTQYF. The DNA of the CDR3 is TGTGCCAGCAGCCGAGAGGTCGACACGCAGTATTTT. V and J are TRBV3-1 and TRBJ2-3; D unclear. Germline V CDR1 and CDR2: LGHDT, YNNKEL (reference sequence). V shed 4 bases and J shed 9 bases, with 11 bases lying between them. The CDR3 has 12 amino acids.

This chain links TRBV12-3 or TRBV12-4 with TRBJ2-7; D is perhaps TRBD1 or TRBD2 (5 bases each). This CDR3 region has 15 residues. Trimming removed 6 bases from V and 2 bases from J, with 17 bases in between. CDR3 sequence: CASRRSGTTTYEQYF. The CDR3 DNA sequence: TGTGCCAGCAGGAGATCCGGGACGACTACCTACGAGCAGTACTTC.

V is TRBV20-1 and J is TRBJ2-1; D may be TRBD1 or TRBD2 (5 bases each). CDR1 is DFQATT and CDR2 is SNEGSKA in the germline V gene (reference sequence). This CDR3 contains 14 residues. V gave up 0 bases and J gave up 7 bases, with 13 bases separating them. The CDR3 coding sequence is TGCAGTGCTAGAGATAAACTAGGGGCGAATGAGCAGTTCTTC. This encodes CSARDKLGANEQFF.

The gene calls are TRBV2 and TRBJ2-1; D is unresolved. The CDR3 runs to 13 residues. Germline CDR1 reads SNHLY; CDR2 reads FYNNEI. Trimming took off 3 bases at V and 3 bases at J, with 6 bases between the two ends. CDR3 region: CASSDFRYNEQFF. DNA for the CDR3: TGTGCCAGCAGTGATTTTCGCTACAATGAGCAGTTCTTC. The whole variable domain, filled in from reference TRBV2 and TRBJ2-1, reads EPEVTQTPSHQVTQMGQEVILRCVPISNHLYFYWYRQILGQKVEFLVSFYNNEISEKSEIFDDQFSVERPDGSNFTLKIRSTKLEDSAMYFCASSDFRYNEQFFGPGTRLTVL.